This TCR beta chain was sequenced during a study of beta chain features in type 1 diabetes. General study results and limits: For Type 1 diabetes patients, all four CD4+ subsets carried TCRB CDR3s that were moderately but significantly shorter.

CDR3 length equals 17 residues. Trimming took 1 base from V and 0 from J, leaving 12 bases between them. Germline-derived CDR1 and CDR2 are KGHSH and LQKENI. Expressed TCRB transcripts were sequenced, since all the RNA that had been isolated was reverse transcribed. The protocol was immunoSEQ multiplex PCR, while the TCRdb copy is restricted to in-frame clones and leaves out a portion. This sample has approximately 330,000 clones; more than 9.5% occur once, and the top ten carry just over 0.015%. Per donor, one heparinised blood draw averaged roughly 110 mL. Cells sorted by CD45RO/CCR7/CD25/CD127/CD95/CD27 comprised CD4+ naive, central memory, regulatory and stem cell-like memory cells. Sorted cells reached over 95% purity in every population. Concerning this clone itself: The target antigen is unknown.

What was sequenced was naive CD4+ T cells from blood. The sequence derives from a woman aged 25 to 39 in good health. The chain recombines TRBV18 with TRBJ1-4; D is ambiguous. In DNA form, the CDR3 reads TGTGCCAGCTCACCACAGAGAAGTCTTGCAACTAATGAAAAACTGTTTTTT. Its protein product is CASSPQRSLATNEKLFF. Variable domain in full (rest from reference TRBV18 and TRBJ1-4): NAGVMQNPRHLVRRRGQEARLRCSPMKGHSHVYWYRQLPEEGLKFMVYLQKENIIDESGMPKERFSAEFPKEGPSILRIQQVVRGDSAAYFCASSPQRSLATNEKLFFGSGTQLSVL.